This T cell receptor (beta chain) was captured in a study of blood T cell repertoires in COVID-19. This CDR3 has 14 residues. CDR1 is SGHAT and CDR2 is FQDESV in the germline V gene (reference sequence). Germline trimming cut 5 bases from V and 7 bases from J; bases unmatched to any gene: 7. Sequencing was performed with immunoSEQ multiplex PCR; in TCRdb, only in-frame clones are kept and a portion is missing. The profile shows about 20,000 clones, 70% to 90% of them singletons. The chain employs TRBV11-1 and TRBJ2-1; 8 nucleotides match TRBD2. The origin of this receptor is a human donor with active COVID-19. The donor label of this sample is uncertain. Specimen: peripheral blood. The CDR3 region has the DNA TGTGCCAGCAGCCCCTCGGGGGGGTGGAATGAGCAGTTCTTC. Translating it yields CASSPSGGWNEQFF.